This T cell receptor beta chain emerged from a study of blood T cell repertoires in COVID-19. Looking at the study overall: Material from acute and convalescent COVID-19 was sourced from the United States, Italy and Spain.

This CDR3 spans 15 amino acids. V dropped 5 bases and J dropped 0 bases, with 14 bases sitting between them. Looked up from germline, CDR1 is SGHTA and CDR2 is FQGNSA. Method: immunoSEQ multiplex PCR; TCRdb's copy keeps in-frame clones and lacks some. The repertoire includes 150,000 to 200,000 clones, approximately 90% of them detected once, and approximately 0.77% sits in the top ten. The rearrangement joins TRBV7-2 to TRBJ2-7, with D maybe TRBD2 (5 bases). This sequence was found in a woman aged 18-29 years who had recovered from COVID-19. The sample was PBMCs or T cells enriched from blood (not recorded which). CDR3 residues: CASSRGGHTSYEQYF. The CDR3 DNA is TGTGCCAGCAGCCGCGGCGGGCATACCTCCTACGAGCAGTACTTC.